Detailed here is one TCR beta chain. The entry originates in a study of T cell changes during pregnancy in multiple sclerosis. The CDR3 has 15 amino acids. Germline CDR1 and CDR2: SGHAT and FQNNGV. Losses at the gene ends were 5 bases for V and 1 base for J; bases not matched to a gene: 5. The table came from immunoSEQ multiplex PCR; TCRdb's copy has only in-frame clones and leaves some out. The sample records over 35,000 clones, 80% to 95% being singletons. Specimen: CD4+ T cells from peripheral blood mononuclear cells, collected in the third trimester of pregnancy. The sequence was collected from a female donor with multiple sclerosis, enrolled in a pregnancy study. This chain uses TRBV11-2 with TRBJ2-5; 9 nucleotides agree with TRBD1. The CDR3 spells CASSTGGVGQETQYF. The CDR3 DNA is TGTGCCAGCAGCACAGGGGGCGTTGGCCAAGAGACCCAGTACTTC. Full variable domain (remainder filled in from reference TRBV11-2 and TRBJ2-5): EAGVAQSPRYKIIEKRQSVAFWCNPISGHATLYWYQQILGQGPKLLIQFQNNGVVDDSQLPKDRFSAERLKGVDSTLKIQPAKLEDSAVYLCASSTGGVGQETQYFGPGTRLLVL.